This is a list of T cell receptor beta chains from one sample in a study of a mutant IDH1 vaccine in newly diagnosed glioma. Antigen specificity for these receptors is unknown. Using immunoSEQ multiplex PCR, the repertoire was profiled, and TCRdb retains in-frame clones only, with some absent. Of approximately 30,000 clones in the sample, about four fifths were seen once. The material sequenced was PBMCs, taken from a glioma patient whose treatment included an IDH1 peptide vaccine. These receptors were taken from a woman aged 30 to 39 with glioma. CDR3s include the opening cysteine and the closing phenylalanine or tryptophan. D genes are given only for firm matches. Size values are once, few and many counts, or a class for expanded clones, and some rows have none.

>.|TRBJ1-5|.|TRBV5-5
CASSSQGSQPQHF
TGTGCCAGCAGCAGCCAGGGGAGTCAGCCCCAGCATTTT
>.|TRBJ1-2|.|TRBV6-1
CASSRRIGYTF
TGTGCCAGCAGCAGAAGGATTGGCTACACCTTC
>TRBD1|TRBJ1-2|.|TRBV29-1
CSEGTGHYGYTF
TGCAGCGAAGGGACAGGGCACTATGGCTACACCTTC
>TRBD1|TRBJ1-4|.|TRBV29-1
CSADMGQSTNEKLFF
TGCAGCGCCGATATGGGACAGTCAACTAATGAAAAACTGTTTTTT
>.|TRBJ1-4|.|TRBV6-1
CASRTTNEKLFF
TGTGCCAGCAGGACCACTAATGAAAAACTGTTTTTT
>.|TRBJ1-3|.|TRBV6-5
CASSKEAGRNTIYF
TGTGCCAGCAGCAAAGAGGCAGGGCGAAACACCATATATTTT
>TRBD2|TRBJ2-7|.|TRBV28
CASSLWTSGGALISTEQYF
TGTGCCAGCAGTTTATGGACTAGCGGGGGGGCCCTCATTTCTACGGAGCAGTACTTC
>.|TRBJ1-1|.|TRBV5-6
CASQAMNTEAFF
TGTGCCAGCCAGGCTATGAACACTGAAGCTTTCTTT
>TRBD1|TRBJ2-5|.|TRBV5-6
CASSLGIGTGRETQYF
TGTGCCAGCAGCTTGGGGATAGGGACAGGGCGTGAGACCCAGTACTTC
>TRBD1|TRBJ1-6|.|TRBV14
CASSKTGNSPLHF
TGTGCCAGCAGCAAGACAGGGAATTCACCCCTCCACTTT
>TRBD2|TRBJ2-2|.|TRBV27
CASRLARNTGELFF
TGTGCCAGTAGACTAGCGCGGAACACCGGGGAGCTGTTTTTT
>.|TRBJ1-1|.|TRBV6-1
CASSEPGNTEAFF
TGTGCCAGCAGTGAACCAGGTAACACTGAAGCTTTCTTT
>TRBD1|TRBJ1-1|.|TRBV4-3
CASSQDPGTGNTEAFF
TGCGCCAGCAGCCAAGACCCCGGGACAGGGAACACTGAAGCTTTCTTT
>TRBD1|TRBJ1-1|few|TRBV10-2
CASSVTGGTEAFF
TGCGCCAGCAGTGTTACAGGGGGGACTGAAGCTTTCTTT
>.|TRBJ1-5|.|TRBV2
CASSWTDGQPQHF
TGTGCCAGCTCCTGGACGGATGGGCAGCCCCAGCATTTT
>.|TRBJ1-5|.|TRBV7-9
CASSPSLGVNQPQHF
TGTGCCAGCAGCCCCTCCTTGGGGGTGAATCAGCCCCAGCATTTT
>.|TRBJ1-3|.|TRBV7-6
CASSSPGGTGSGNTIYF
TGTGCCAGCAGCTCCCCGGGGGGTACAGGGTCTGGAAACACCATATATTTT
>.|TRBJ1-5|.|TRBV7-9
CASGGHNQPQHF
TGTGCCAGCGGCGGTCACAATCAGCCCCAGCATTTT
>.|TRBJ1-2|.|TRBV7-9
CASSLQGRGIYGYTF
TGTGCCAGCAGCTTACAGGGCCGCGGAATTTATGGCTACACCTTC
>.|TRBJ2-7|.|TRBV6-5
CAIGGGTYEQYF
TGTGCCATTGGAGGGGGGACCTACGAGCAGTACTTC
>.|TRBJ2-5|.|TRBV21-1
CASSKVTPLAGGKEETQYF
TGTGCCAGCAGCAAAGTGACCCCTCTAGCGGGGGGGAAGGAGGAGACCCAGTACTTC
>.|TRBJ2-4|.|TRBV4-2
CASSHGNLGAKNIQYF
TGTGCCAGCAGCCATGGCAACCTAGGAGCCAAAAACATTCAGTACTTC
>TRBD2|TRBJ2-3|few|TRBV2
CASSVGTSGGSDTQYF
TGTGCCAGCAGCGTGGGGACTAGCGGGGGCTCAGATACGCAGTATTTT
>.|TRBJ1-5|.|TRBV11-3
CASSSTTGYQPQHF
TGTGCCAGCAGCTCCACCACAGGGTACCAGCCCCAGCATTTT
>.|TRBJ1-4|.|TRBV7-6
CASSLDGAYTYEKLFF
TGTGCCAGCAGCTTAGACGGGGCTTATACTTATGAAAAACTGTTTTTT
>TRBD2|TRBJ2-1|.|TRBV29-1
CSVRTSGGFLPGNEQFF
TGCAGCGTTCGGACTAGCGGGGGTTTCCTCCCTGGCAATGAGCAGTTCTTC
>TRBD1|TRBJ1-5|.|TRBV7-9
CASSWDRANQPQHF
TGTGCCAGCAGCTGGGACAGGGCTAATCAGCCCCAGCATTTT
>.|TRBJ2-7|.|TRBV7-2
CASSFSQNYEQYF
TGTGCCAGCAGCTTCTCCCAAAACTACGAGCAGTACTTC
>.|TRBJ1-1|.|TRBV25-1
CASRQVMNTEAFF
TGTGCCAGCCGACAGGTCATGAACACTGAAGCTTTCTTT
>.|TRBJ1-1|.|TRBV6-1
CASGLARNGGTEAFF
TGTGCCAGCGGTCTCGCGCGGAATGGAGGGACTGAAGCTTTCTTT
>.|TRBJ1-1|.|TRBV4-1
CASSSPGLMNTEAFF
TGCGCCAGCAGCTCGCCTGGGCTGATGAACACTGAAGCTTTCTTT
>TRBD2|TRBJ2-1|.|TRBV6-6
CASTRLAGGNNEQFF
TGTGCCAGCACCCGGCTAGCGGGGGGTAACAATGAGCAGTTCTTC
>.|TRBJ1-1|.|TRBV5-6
CASSLGHIFTEAFF
TGTGCCAGCAGCTTGGGACATATCTTCACTGAAGCTTTCTTT
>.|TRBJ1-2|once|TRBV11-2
CASSPIRNYGYTF
TGTGCCAGCAGCCCTATAAGGAACTATGGCTACACCTTC
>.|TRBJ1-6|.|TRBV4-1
CASSQDSPLHF
TGCGCCAGCAGCCAAGATTCACCCCTCCACTTT
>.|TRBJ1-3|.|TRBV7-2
CASSLGGYSGNTIYF
TGTGCCAGCAGCTTGGGGGGCTACTCTGGAAACACCATATATTTT
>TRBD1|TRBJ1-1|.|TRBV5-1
CASSSQDRVTEAFF
TGCGCCAGCAGCTCCCAAGACAGGGTTACTGAAGCTTTCTTT
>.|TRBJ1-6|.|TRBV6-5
CASSYSRSRYNSPLHF
TGTGCCAGCAGTTACTCCCGCAGTCGCTATAATTCACCCCTCCACTTT
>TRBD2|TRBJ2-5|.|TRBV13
CASSLSGGEGETQYF
TGTGCCAGCAGCCTAAGCGGGGGGGAAGGGGAGACCCAGTACTTC
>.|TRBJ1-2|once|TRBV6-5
CASTKGQGYTF
TGTGCCAGCACCAAAGGGCAAGGCTACACCTTC
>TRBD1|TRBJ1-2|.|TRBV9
CASSAWDSPEDYGYTF
TGTGCCAGCAGCGCATGGGACAGCCCGGAGGACTATGGCTACACCTTC
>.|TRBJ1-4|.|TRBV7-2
CASSRARGPNEKLFF
TGTGCCAGCAGCAGGGCGCGGGGCCCCAATGAAAAACTGTTTTTT
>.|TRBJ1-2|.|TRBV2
CASSGSAVSYGYTF
TGTGCCAGCAGTGGGTCGGCAGTCAGCTATGGCTACACCTTC
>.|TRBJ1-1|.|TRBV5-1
CASSQGRQGEAFF
TGCGCCAGCAGCCAGGGACGGCAAGGGGAAGCTTTCTTT
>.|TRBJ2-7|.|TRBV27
CASSLNSYEQYF
TGTGCCAGCAGTTTAAACAGCTACGAGCAGTACTTC
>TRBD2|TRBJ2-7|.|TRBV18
CASSLSGGGSYEQYF
TGTGCCAGCTCACTTAGCGGGGGCGGATCCTACGAGCAGTACTTC
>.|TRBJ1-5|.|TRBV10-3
CAISEGAGVGQPQHF
TGTGCCATCAGTGAGGGGGCAGGGGTAGGACAGCCCCAGCATTTT
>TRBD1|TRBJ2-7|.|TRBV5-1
CASSPGQALSYEQYF
TGCGCCAGCAGCCCTGGACAGGCCCTATCCTACGAGCAGTACTTC
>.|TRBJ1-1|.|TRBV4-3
CASSQDGGKGAEAFF
TGCGCCAGCAGCCAAGATGGGGGGAAGGGCGCTGAAGCTTTCTTT
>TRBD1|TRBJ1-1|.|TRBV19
CASSPDRENTEAFF
TGTGCCAGTAGTCCGGACAGGGAAAACACTGAAGCTTTCTTT
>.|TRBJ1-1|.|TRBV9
CASSVVTGAAFF
TGTGCCAGCAGCGTAGTAACGGGTGCTGCTTTCTTT